This T cell receptor beta chain was sequenced during a study of T-cell memory formation after mild COVID-19. Study-level information: Clustering of TCRs was largely donor specific.

MiXCR was run by TCRdb on the 5' RACE reads, yielding one entry per CDR3 protein. Seen here are 110,000 or so distinct CDR3 sequences, 22% observed once, and the top ten hold under 50%. This clonotype was found many times. Its antigen is not known. Study-wide points: Memory cells collected pre-infection included some clones that later responded, suggesting cross-reactive memory joined.

Looked up from germline, CDR1 is SGHRS and CDR2 is YFSETQ. There are 15 residues in the CDR3. V lost 5 bases, J lost 7 bases, and 22 bases lay in between. The TCR was taken from a man in his late teens or twenties who had mild COVID-19 (a few samples of this study predate the infection). Cell type and time point are not known. The chain uses TRBV5-1 and TRBJ2-7; TRBD1 might be the D (6 bases). The sequenced sample consisted of PBMCs or a T cell subset sorted from them (not recorded which). CDR3 coding DNA: TGCGCCAGCAGACCCGGCAGGGGCAGTCTCGGGGAGCAGTACTTC. Translating gives CASRPGRGSLGEQYF.